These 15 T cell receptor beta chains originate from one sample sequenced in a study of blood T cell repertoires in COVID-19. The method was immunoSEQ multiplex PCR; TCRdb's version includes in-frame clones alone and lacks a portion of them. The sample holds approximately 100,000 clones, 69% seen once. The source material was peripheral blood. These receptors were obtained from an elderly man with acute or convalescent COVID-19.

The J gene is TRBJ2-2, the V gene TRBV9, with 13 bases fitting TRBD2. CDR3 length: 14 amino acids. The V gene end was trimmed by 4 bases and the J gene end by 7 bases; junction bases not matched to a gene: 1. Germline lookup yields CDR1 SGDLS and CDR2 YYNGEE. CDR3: CASSWTSGSGELFF. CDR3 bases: TGTGCCAGCAGCTGGACTAGCGGGAGCGGGGAGCTGTTTTTT.

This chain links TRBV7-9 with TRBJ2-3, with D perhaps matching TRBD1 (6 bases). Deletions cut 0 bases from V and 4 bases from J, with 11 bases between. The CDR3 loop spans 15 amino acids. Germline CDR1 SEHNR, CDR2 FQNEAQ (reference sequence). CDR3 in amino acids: CASSLASRGADTQYF. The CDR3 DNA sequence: TGTGCCAGCAGCTTAGCTTCCAGGGGCGCAGATACGCAGTATTTT. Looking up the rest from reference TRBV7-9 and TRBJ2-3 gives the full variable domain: DTGVSQNPRHKITKRGQNVTFRCDPISEHNRLYWYRQTLGQGPEFLTYFQNEAQLEKSRLLSDRFSAERPKGSFSTLEIQRTEQGDSAMYLCASSLASRGADTQYFGPGTRLTVL.

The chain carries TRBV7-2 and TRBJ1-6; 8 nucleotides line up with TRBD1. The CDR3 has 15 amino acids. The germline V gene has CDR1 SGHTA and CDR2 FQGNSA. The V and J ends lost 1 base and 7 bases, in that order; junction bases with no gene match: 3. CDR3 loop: CASSLGWDRNSPLHF. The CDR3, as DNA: TGTGCCAGCAGCTTAGGATGGGACAGGAATTCACCCCTCCACTTT.

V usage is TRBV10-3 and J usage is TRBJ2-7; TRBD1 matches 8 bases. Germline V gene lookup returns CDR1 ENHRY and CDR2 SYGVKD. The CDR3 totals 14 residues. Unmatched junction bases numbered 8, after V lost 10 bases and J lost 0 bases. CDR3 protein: CATMLDRDSYEQYF. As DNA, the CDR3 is TGTGCCACCATGTTGGACAGGGACTCCTACGAGCAGTACTTC.

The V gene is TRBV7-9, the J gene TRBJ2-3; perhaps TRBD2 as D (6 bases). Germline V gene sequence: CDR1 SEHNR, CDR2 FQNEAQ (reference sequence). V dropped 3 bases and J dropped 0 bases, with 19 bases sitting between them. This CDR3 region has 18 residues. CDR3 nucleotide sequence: TGTGCCAGCAGCTTTACGCTGGGGACTCGGGGGAGCACAGATACGCAGTATTTT. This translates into CASSFTLGTRGSTDTQYF.

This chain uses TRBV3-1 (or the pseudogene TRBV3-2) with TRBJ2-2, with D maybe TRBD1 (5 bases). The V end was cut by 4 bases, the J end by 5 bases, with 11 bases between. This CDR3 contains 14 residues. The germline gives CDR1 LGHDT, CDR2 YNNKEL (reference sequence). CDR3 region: CASSPRQSTGELFF. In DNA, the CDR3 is TGTGCCAGCAGCCCCCGACAGTCTACCGGGGAGCTGTTTTTT.

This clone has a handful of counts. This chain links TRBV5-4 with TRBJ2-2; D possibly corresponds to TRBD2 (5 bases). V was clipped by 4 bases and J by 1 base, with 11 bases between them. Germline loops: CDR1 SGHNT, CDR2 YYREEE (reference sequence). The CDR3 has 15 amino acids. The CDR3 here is CASSHGLGNTGELFF. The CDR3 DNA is TGTGCCAGCAGCCACGGACTGGGGAACACCGGGGAGCTGTTTTTT.

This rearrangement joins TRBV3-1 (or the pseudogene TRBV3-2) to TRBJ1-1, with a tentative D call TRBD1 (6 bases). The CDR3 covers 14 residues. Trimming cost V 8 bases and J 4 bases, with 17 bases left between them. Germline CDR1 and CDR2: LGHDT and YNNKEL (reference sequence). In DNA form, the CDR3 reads TGTGCCAGCGGTAGGGGGGGGCTGGGCACTGAAGCTTTCTTT. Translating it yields CASGRGGLGTEAFF.

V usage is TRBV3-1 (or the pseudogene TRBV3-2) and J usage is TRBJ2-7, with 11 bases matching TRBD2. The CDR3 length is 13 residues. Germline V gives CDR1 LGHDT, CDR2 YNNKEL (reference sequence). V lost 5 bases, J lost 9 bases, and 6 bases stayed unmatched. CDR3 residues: CASSDTGTSGQYF. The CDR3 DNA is TGTGCCAGCAGCGACACCGGGACTAGCGGGCAGTACTTC.

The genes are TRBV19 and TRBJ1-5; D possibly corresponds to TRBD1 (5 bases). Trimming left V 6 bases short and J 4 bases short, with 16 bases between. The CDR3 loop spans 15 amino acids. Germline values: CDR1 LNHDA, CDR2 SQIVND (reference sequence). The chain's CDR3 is CASRSTEKGNQPQHF. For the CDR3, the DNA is TGTGCCAGTAGGTCGACAGAGAAGGGTAATCAGCCCCAGCATTTT.

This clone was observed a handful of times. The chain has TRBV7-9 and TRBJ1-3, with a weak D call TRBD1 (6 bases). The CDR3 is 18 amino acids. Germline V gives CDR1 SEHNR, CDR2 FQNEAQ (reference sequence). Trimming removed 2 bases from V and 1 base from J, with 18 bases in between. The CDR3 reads CASSLKGSGTHSGNTIYF. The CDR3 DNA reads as TGTGCCAGCAGCTTAAAGGGATCCGGGACACATTCTGGAAACACCATATATTTT.

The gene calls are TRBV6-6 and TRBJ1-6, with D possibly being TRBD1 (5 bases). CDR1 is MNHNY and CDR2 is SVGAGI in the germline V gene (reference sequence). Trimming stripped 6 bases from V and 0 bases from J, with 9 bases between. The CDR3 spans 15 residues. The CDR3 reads CASRDTSSYNSPLHF. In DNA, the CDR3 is TGTGCCAGCAGGGACACGAGCTCCTATAATTCACCCCTCCACTTT.

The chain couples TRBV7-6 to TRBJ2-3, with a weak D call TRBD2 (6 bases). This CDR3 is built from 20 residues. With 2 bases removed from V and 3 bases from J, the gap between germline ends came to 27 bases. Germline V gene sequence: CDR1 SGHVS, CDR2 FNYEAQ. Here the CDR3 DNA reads TGTGCCAGCAGCTTATGGCCCCCTAGACCGGGAGAGGGTCAAACAGATACGCAGTATTTT. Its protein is CASSLWPPRPGEGQTDTQYF.

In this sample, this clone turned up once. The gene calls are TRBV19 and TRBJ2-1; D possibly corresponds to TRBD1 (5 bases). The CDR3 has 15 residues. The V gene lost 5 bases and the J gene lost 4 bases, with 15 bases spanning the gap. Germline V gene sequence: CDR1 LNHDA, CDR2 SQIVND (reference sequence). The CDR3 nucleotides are TGTGCCAGTAGTCCTCGAGGTAGGGGATACAATGAGCAGTTCTTC. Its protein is CASSPRGRGYNEQFF.

The CDR3 region has the DNA TGTGCCAGCTCCACTAGGACGGAGTGGATCACTGAAGCTTTCTTT. Amino acids: CASSTRTEWITEAFF. J is TRBJ1-1 and V is TRBV12-1. TRBV12-1 is assigned pseudogene status. The CDR3 covers 15 residues.